Presented here are 3 T cell receptor beta chains from one specimen sequenced in a study of PD-L1 blockade in urothelial cancer. Stated time point: pretreatment peripheral blood. Measured with immunoSEQ multiplex PCR; TCRdb has only the in-frame clones, and not every one. The sample consists of about 35,000 clones, around four fifths of them appearing once. The specimen comprised PBMCs, sampled around atezolizumab (anti-PD-L1) treatment. Receptors were obtained from a man aged 60-69 years with urothelial cancer.

With respect to this clone: A read error may account for a junction end that differs from germline. The chain joins TRBV7-7 to TRBJ2-3, with a tentative D call TRBD2 (5 bases). The CDR3 contains 16 residues. Germline loops: CDR1 SSHAT, CDR2 FNYEAQ (reference sequence). CDR3 region: CASSSILAGDTDTQYF. Written as DNA, the CDR3 is TGTGCTAGCAGCTCCATTCTAGCCGGGGACACAGATACGCAGTATTTT.

The CDR3 DNA is TGTGCCAGCAGCCAGGCCAACTATGGCTACACCTTC. Amino acid sequence: CASSQANYGYTF. The V call is TRBV4-2, the J call TRBJ1-2; no reliable D call. Germline-derived CDR1 and CDR2 are LGHNA and YNFKEQ. This CDR3 is 12 amino acids long. V dropped 3 bases and J dropped 2 bases, with 4 bases sitting between them.

The J gene is TRBJ2-7, the V gene TRBV2; perhaps TRBD1 as D (6 bases). The V gene lost 5 bases and the J gene lost 7 bases, with 12 bases spanning the gap. CDR1 and CDR2 (germline): SNHLY, FYNNEI. CDR3 size: 12 residues. CDR3 loop: CASSSIGGEQYF. In DNA form, the CDR3 reads TGTGCCAGCAGTTCGATAGGGGGTGAGCAGTACTTC.